This TCR beta chain was obtained from a study of blood T cell repertoires in COVID-19 (TCRdb year 2020). With regard to the full study: Samples covering the acute and convalescent phases of COVID-19 were provided by collaborators in the United States, Italy and Spain. The prospective study material was composed of cDNA or gDNA derived from T cells, B-cell-depleted T cells, or PBMCs. The sample metadata nearly always contained a de-identified subject ID, COVID-19 status, age in years and sex. Deeply sampled blood TCRbeta repertoires from subjects exposed to, actively infected with, or recovered from COVID-19 were included in the dataset. Samples came from the ongoing ImmuneRACE study (first 160 participants) plus 1,254 subjects from 6 global collaborators. The repertoires were released in a freely available public database meant as a resource for research on the immune response to SARS-CoV-2. Where HLA class I and class II types were available, the types were taken from metadata supplied by the sample provider, not from assay-based typing.

TCRbeta CDR3 regions were amplified from genomic DNA using the immunoSEQ Assay, a bias-controlled multiplex PCR. Under the source paper's analysis protocol: The number of nucleated cells in each sample was estimated from the amplification of reference gene primers within the assay. Sequence reads were collapsed and filtered to measure the absolute abundance of every unique TCRbeta CDR3 rearrangement. For each sample, productive Simpson clonality was calculated as the square root of Simpson's diversity index across productive rearrangements. TCRdb carries this immuneACCESS record with in-frame sequences only. Its versions omit some clonotypes, under half of them owing to an unresolved V gene in the studies checked, with the rest unexplained. V, J and clone size derive from that table, while D and trimming were established from the DNA sequence. Present in this sample are 200,000 to 250,000 clones, roughly 90% of which were seen just once. About a sixth of the sample comes from the top ten.

At one collaborating source in Seattle, patients were enrolled during active infection and were followed longitudinally through the course of disease. The collaborating institutions used their own protocols to collect whole blood in K2EDTA tubes. For TCRbeta analysis, collaborators shipped samples as frozen whole blood, isolated PBMCs, or DNA extracted from either of those sample types. What the research found in general, with its limitations: The amount of clinical and demographic metadata varied by source and participant and was provided uncurated.

Worth noting for this clone: Which antigen it targets is not known. There are no base qualities to consult, and no much larger clone falls within one base.

V and J are trimmed by 10 bases and 7 bases, and the gene matches miss 4 bases of the junction. Inclusive of the bounding cysteine and phenylalanine, the CDR3 is 12 residues long. Only CDR3 DNA is held: 36 bases, read in frame from base 1. The germline V gene (reference sequence) gives CDR1 as LNHDA and CDR2 as SQIVND. The source of this sequence is a man between 50 and 59 years old with COVID-19, enrolled during active disease. The chain couples TRBV19 to TRBJ1-6, with 7 junctional bases fitting TRBD1. The sample consisted of peripheral blood. Read as DNA, the sequence is TGTGCCACCCGGACAGGAAATTCACCCCTCCACTTT. Its translation is CATRTGNSPLHF.